This TCR beta chain stems from a study of blood T cell repertoires in COVID-19. The wider study: Collection of acute and convalescent COVID-19 samples took place in the United States, Italy and Spain.

Adults between about 18 and 95 years of age took part from 20 to 25 US areas. Participant reports of clinical history set cohort assignment. Each recovered donor of Cohort 3 presented with two negative PCRs, clearance, or symptom resolution. The CDR3 has 13 residues. V was cut by 3 bases and J by 6 bases, with 11 bases left in between. Germline V gives CDR1 LNHDA, CDR2 SQIVND (reference sequence). The assay was immunoSEQ multiplex PCR, and TCRdb's table has in-frame clones only and misses some. Of about 220,000 clones listed, approximately 83% were seen once; the top ten hold 3% to 3.5%. Material: PBMCs or T cells enriched from blood (not recorded which). The source of this sequence is a woman in her fifties or sixties who had recovered from COVID-19. The chain has TRBV19 and TRBJ1-1; the D gene is possibly TRBD1 (6 bases). CDR3 sequence reads: CASSIRGAAEAFF. The CDR3 DNA follows: TGTGCCAGTAGTATCCGGGGGGCGGCTGAAGCTTTCTTT.